These 27 T cell receptor beta chains share one sample of origin, sequenced in a study of vaccination effects on CD4 cells after COVID-19. Pools of viral peptides were used by the ViraFEST assay to expand antigen-specific CD4+ T cells ahead of sequencing. Following 10 days of culture, CD4+ T cells were isolated. Vaccination of participants consisted of two doses of either the BNT162b2 or mRNA-1273 vaccine. Here immunoSEQ multiplex PCR was the method, and the copy in TCRdb shows in-frame clones only, minus some. The profile shows about 81,000 clones, 77% of them singletons. These receptors have no identified antigens. The material sequenced was CD4+ T cells from PBMCs cultured with HCoV-OC43 spike peptides, taken after COVID-19 vaccination. The subset denotes: HCoV-OC43 spike overlapping peptide pool stimulation. Every receptor here comes from a human donor who received a COVID-19 vaccine.

This chain joins TRBV9 and TRBJ2-7, with D unresolved. V dropped 0 bases and J dropped 5 bases, with 9 bases sitting between them. CDR1 and CDR2 from the germline V gene are SGDLS and YYNGEE. This CDR3 region has 13 residues. The CDR3, as DNA: TGTGCCAGCAGCGTAGATTCTGGGAACGAGCAGTACGTC. Residues: CASSVDSGNEQYV.

V usage is TRBV7-3 and J usage is TRBJ2-2, with D perhaps TRBD1 (5 bases). This CDR3 is built from 14 residues. The germline V and J ends were trimmed by 5 bases and 1 base, with 8 bases remaining between them. Germline CDR1 SGHTA, CDR2 FQGTGA. CDR3 protein: CASSADRNTGELFF. The CDR3 nucleotides read TGTGCCAGCAGCGCCGACAGGAACACCGGGGAGCTGTTTTTT. The full variable domain, with the rest looked up from reference TRBV7-3 and TRBJ2-2, is GAGVSQTPSNKVTEKGKYVELRCDPISGHTALYWYRQSLGQGPEFLIYFQGTGAADDSGLPNDRFFAVRPEGSVSTLKIQRTERGDSAVYLCASSADRNTGELFFGEGSRLTVL.

The V gene is TRBV2, the J gene TRBJ2-5; D possibly corresponds to TRBD2 (6 bases). Trimming removed 5 bases at V and 5 bases at J, with 21 bases between. Germline V gives CDR1 SNHLY, CDR2 FYNNEI. There are 16 residues in the CDR3. CDR3 nucleotide sequence: TGTGCCAGCAGTATGCAGGGACTTCTCAGTCCGGAGACCCAGTACTTC. Its translation: CASSMQGLLSPETQYF.

The genes are TRBV2 and TRBJ2-2; D gene ambiguous. Germline V CDR1 and CDR2: SNHLY, FYNNEI. The CDR3 totals 13 residues. Trimming removed 2 bases from V and 5 bases from J, with 6 bases in between. CDR3 sequence reads: CASSEKWTGELFF. CDR3 coding DNA: TGTGCCAGCAGTGAAAAATGGACCGGGGAGCTGTTTTTT.

This chain connects TRBV24-1 to TRBJ2-2; the match to TRBD1 covers 8 bases. The CDR3 has 16 amino acids. Germline assignment: CDR1 KGHDR and CDR2 SFDVKD. Trimming at V came to 5 bases and at J to 1 base, leaving 5 bases not matched to a gene. The CDR3 spells CATSGWGTGNTGELFF. The CDR3 region has the DNA TGTGCCACCAGTGGGTGGGGGACAGGGAACACCGGGGAGCTGTTTTTT.

The chain links TRBV7-2 to TRBJ2-1, with D maybe TRBD1 (6 bases). Between the trimmed V and J ends, which lost 5 bases and 0 bases, there was a span of 11 bases. Germline V lookup: CDR1 SGHTA, CDR2 FQGNSA. The CDR3 covers 15 residues. The CDR3 protein is CASSKSRGSYNEQFF. The CDR3 DNA reads as TGTGCCAGCAGCAAGTCCAGGGGCTCCTACAATGAGCAGTTCTTC.

As regards this clone: One junction end does not reproduce the germline sequence, and a read error may be involved. The DNA for the CDR3 is TGTGCCAGCAGCCCTCTGATCTTC. Translated: CASSPLIF. The chain links TRBV9 to TRBJ1-2; D is undetermined. In germline, CDR1 is SGDLS, CDR2 YYNGEE. The CDR3 has 8 amino acids.

This clone appeared a single time. The gene calls are TRBV5-1 and TRBJ2-3; D not certain. CDR3 size: 15 residues. Germline CDR1 reads SGHRS; CDR2 reads YFSETQ. Trimming took 1 base from V and 3 from J, leaving 12 bases between them. CDR3 sequence reads: CASSLRGIGTDTQYF. Here the CDR3 DNA reads TGCGCCAGCAGCTTGCGTGGGATAGGGACAGATACGCAGTATTTT.

The V and J genes are TRBV7-3 and TRBJ1-6; the D gene is possibly TRBD1 (6 bases). Trimming stripped 4 bases from V and 4 bases from J, with 8 bases between. There are 14 residues in the CDR3. Germline V gene data show CDR1 as SGHTA and CDR2 as FQGTGA. The CDR3 is CASSSGQYNSPLHF. CDR3 DNA sequence: TGTGCCAGCAGCTCCGGACAGTATAATTCACCCCTCCACTTT.

The chain carries TRBV25-1 and TRBJ1-6; tentatively, D is TRBD1 (5 bases). The CDR3 runs to 17 residues. V was shortened by 3 bases and J by 9 bases, with 21 bases between the two germline ends. Germline values: CDR1 MGHDK, CDR2 SYGVNS. The CDR3 reads CASSDGRGAYGGSPLHF. CDR3 DNA sequence: TGTGCCAGCAGTGATGGGAGGGGCGCGTATGGAGGTTCACCCCTCCACTTT. The entire variable domain, with the rest obtained from reference TRBV25-1 and TRBJ1-6, is as follows: EADIYQTPRYLVIGTGKKITLECSQTMGHDKMYWYQQDPGMELHLIHYSYGVNSTEKGDLSSESTVSRIRTEHFPLTLESARPSHTSQYLCASSDGRGAYGGSPLHFGNGTRLTVT.

The chain recombines TRBV9 with TRBJ2-1; TRBD2 agrees at 10 bases. This CDR3 comprises 16 residues. Per the germline V gene, CDR1 is SGDLS and CDR2 is YYNGEE. Trimming cost V 0 bases and J 8 bases; bases outside gene matches: 8. The CDR3 region is CASSVAEAGGRYEQFF. The CDR3 nucleotides are TGTGCCAGCAGCGTAGCGGAAGCGGGGGGGCGATATGAGCAGTTCTTC.

The rearrangement links TRBV28 to TRBJ1-3, with 11 positions matching TRBD1. V lost 5 bases and J lost 9; bases outside the gene matches: 12. The germline CDR1 and CDR2 sequences are MDHEN and SYDVKM. The CDR3 has 16 amino acids. The CDR3 region is CASSTRDRGEVGTIYF. CDR3 in DNA: TGTGCCAGCAGTACCCGGGACAGGGGGGAAGTAGGCACCATATATTTT.

This chain links TRBV29-1 with TRBJ2-5, with no clear D. Germline V lookup: CDR1 SQVTM, CDR2 ANQGSEA. The CDR3 length is 13 residues. Trimming removed 5 bases from V and 4 bases from J, with 14 bases in between. CDR3: CSVSDSSRETQYF. In DNA, the CDR3 is TGCAGCGTTTCAGACTCCTCTCGAGAGACCCAGTACTTC.

This chain uses TRBV7-2 with TRBJ1-1, with TRBD1 identical over 7 bases. V lost 5 bases and J lost 4; bases outside the gene matches: 13. This CDR3 is built from 16 residues. CDR1 SGHTA and CDR2 FQGNSA come from the germline V gene. The CDR3 DNA reads TGTGCCAGCAGCACAAGGGCAGGGACAGCCCGCACTGAAGCTTTCTTT. Its translation is CASSTRAGTARTEAFF.

The chain joins TRBV12-3 or TRBV12-4 to TRBJ2-2; no clear D. V was clipped by 1 base and J by 5 bases, with 5 bases between them. The CDR3 has 13 amino acids. CDR3 sequence reads: CASSLDATGELFF. The CDR3 DNA reads as TGTGCCAGCAGTTTAGATGCGACCGGGGAGCTGTTTTTT.

The chain uses TRBV18 and TRBJ1-4, with 8 positions matching TRBD1. The CDR3 spans 16 residues. Unmatched junction bases numbered 13, after V lost 1 base and J lost 12 bases. The germline V gene has CDR1 KGHSH and CDR2 LQKENI. CDR3 DNA: TGTGCCAGCTCACCACAGCGGGGACAGGTCTTCGAGCAACTGTTTTTT. It translates to CASSPQRGQVFEQLFF.

This rearrangement joins TRBV29-1 to TRBJ1-5, with D hard to call. In germline, CDR1 is SQVTM, CDR2 ANQGSEA. V was cut by 6 bases and J by 1 base, with 10 bases left in between. The CDR3 has 13 amino acids. The CDR3 protein is CSVQWGSNQPQHF. CDR3 DNA: TGCAGCGTCCAGTGGGGAAGCAATCAGCCCCAGCATTTT.

This clone was counted only a few times. V gene TRBV7-3 combines with J gene TRBJ2-1; 9 nucleotides agree with TRBD1. V dropped 6 bases and J dropped 9; count of bases not matched to a gene: 12. The CDR3 sequence is 15 residues long. Germline loops: CDR1 SGHTA, CDR2 FQGTGA. In nucleotides, the CDR3 is TGTGCCAGCAGTCCCGGGACAGGGAAAGACGGTGAGCAGTTCTTC. The encoded protein is CASSPGTGKDGEQFF.

J is TRBJ1-2 and V is TRBV18, with 10 bases that match TRBD1. The CDR3 has 13 amino acids. The V segment lost 3 bases and the J segment 7 bases; nucleotides outside the gene matches: 2. Germline CDR1 is KGHSH and CDR2 is LQKENI. For the CDR3, the DNA is TGTGCCAGCTCACCCGACAGGGGGCCTGGCTACACCTTC. This codes for CASSPDRGPGYTF.

J is TRBJ2-2 and V is TRBV24-1, with D perhaps matching TRBD1 (7 bases). This CDR3 is built from 16 residues. V dropped 0 bases and J dropped 4 bases, with 11 bases sitting between them. Germline CDR1 reads KGHDR; CDR2 reads SFDVKD. This CDR3 is CATSDLRQGGTGELFF. CDR3 coding DNA: TGTGCCACCAGTGATTTGCGGCAGGGGGGCACCGGGGAGCTGTTTTTT.

The CDR3 region has the DNA TGTGCCAGCAGCCTAACAGGGCATGGCTACACCTTC. Translating gives CASSLTGHGYTF. The V gene is TRBV6-5, the J gene TRBJ1-2, with D perhaps matching TRBD1 (6 bases). The CDR3 has 12 amino acids. Trimming left V 6 bases short and J 6 bases short, with 11 bases between. The germline CDR1 and CDR2 sequences are MNHEY and SVGAGI.

The count of this clone is one. The rearrangement joins TRBV14 to TRBJ1-2; D gene unclear. Trimming stripped 1 base from V and 4 bases from J, with 7 bases between. Per the germline V gene, CDR1 is SGHDN and CDR2 is FVKESK. The CDR3 has 13 amino acids. The CDR3: CASSQGASYGYTF. The CDR3 nucleotides are TGTGCCAGCAGCCAAGGGGCCAGCTATGGCTACACCTTC.

This chain connects TRBV24-1 to TRBJ1-6, with 8 bases identical to TRBD1. The length of the CDR3 is 21 residues. Germline trimming cut 0 bases from V and 0 bases from J; bases unmatched to any gene: 12. The germline V gene encodes CDR1 KGHDR and CDR2 SFDVKD. CDR3 in amino acids: CATSDLADREGLGSYNSPLHF. As DNA, the CDR3 is TGTGCCACCAGTGATTTGGCGGACAGGGAGGGACTCGGCTCCTATAATTCACCCCTCCACTTT.

This clone was counted between two and nine times. CDR3 sequence reads: CASPVLQVRHEAFF. In DNA, the CDR3 is TGTGCCAGCCCCGTATTACAGGTTCGGCACGAAGCTTTCTTT. The gene calls are TRBV5-8 and TRBJ1-1; a weak D match, TRBD1 (5 bases). V lost 7 bases and J 8 bases, leaving 21 bases between the germline ends. The CDR3 covers 14 residues. The germline V gene has CDR1 SGHTS and CDR2 YDEGEE.

This clone was seen only once. The J gene is TRBJ1-4, the V gene TRBV19; weak D call: TRBD1 (6 bases). Germline V lookup: CDR1 LNHDA, CDR2 SQIVND (reference sequence). V lost 8 bases and J lost 7, with 17 bases in between. The CDR3 extends over 14 amino acids. The CDR3 loop is CASRLGGGSEKLFF. The CDR3 DNA sequence: TGTGCCAGTCGTTTAGGAGGGGGGAGTGAAAAACTGTTTTTT.

This chain connects TRBV15 to TRBJ1-5, with D hard to call. The germline V and J ends were trimmed by 0 bases and 11 bases, with 8 bases remaining between them. Germline V gives CDR1 LNHNV, CDR2 YYDKDF (reference sequence). This CDR3 has 12 amino acids. CDR3 sequence: CATSREGLTQHF. For the CDR3, the DNA is TGTGCCACCAGCAGAGAGGGCCTGACCCAGCATTTT. The whole variable domain, filled in from reference TRBV15 and TRBJ1-5, reads DAMVIQNPRYQVTQFGKPVTLSCSQTLNHNVMYWYQQKSSQAPKLLFHYYDKDFNNEADTPDNFQSRRPNTSFCFLDIRSPGLGDTAMYLCATSREGLTQHFGDGTRLSIL.

The chain carries TRBV7-3 and TRBJ2-2; the D gene is possibly TRBD1 (5 bases). The CDR3 sequence is 13 residues long. Germline CDR1 reads SGHTA; CDR2 reads FQGTGA. Trimming left V 5 bases short and J 1 base short, with 5 bases between. CDR3 amino acids: CASSTGNTGELFF. DNA for the CDR3: TGTGCCAGCAGCACAGGGAACACCGGGGAGCTGTTTTTT.